This entry features one T cell receptor (beta chain) sequence. Its target is not known. This CDR3 comprises 15 residues. With V trimmed by 6 bases and J by 5 bases, 7 bases remained unmatched. The sample is drawn from a study of metastatic and nonmetastatic thyroid tumors. Study-wide context: Where malignant and benign thyroid patients were concerned, repertoires were compared across blood and tumor or nodule tissue.

Every patient was untreated before thyroid surgery. Original data processing: Built for papillary thyroid cancer, a distant-metastasis classifier drew on CDR3 differences across clinicopathological groups. TCRdb re-called clones from the PCR reads using MiXCR. The V and J calls shown here were made by TCRdb, not taken from the authors' results. The data contain tens of thousands of clones, 16% of them singletons. General study findings and limits: Compared with benign nodules, malignant thyroid tumors were reported to have significantly higher TCR beta diversity in both blood and tumor.

The gene calls are TRBV12-3 or TRBV12-4 and TRBJ1-2, with 12 nucleotides matching TRBD1. Source material: blood. The origin of this receptor is a male donor with papillary thyroid cancer or a benign thyroid nodule (not recorded which). Some clones in this sample may be carry-over from other donors' samples. The CDR3 region has the DNA TGTGCCAGCAGCTCCGGGACAGGGGGCCGGTATGGCTACACCTTC. This translates into CASSSGTGGRYGYTF.